This TCR beta chain emerged from a study of T-cell memory formation after mild COVID-19. About the research overall: TCR clusters were largely donor specific.

Study-level results: Clones that got smaller from day 15 to 85 had even CD4/CD8, while clones growing later tipped toward CD4+. Of the contracting clones, CD4+ ones lay mainly in CM and EM, and CD8+ ones in EMRA.

In the case of this clonotype: Its antigen remains unknown.

5'RACE primed from the constant segment yielded TCR alpha and TCR beta cDNA libraries bearing sample barcodes and UMIs. TCRdb processed the 5' RACE reads anew with MiXCR; each CDR3 protein has one entry. The sample consists of roughly 86,000 distinct CDR3 sequences, about an eighth of them appearing once. There are 18 residues in the CDR3. V gave up 5 bases and J gave up 1 base; unmatched junction bases: 12. CDR1 SEHNR and CDR2 FQNEAQ come from the germline V gene (reference sequence). V gene TRBV7-9 combines with J gene TRBJ2-7; 12 nucleotides agree with TRBD2. This TCR came from an adult woman who had mild COVID-19 (a few samples of this study predate the infection). Cell type and time point are not known. Sequenced sample: PBMCs or a T cell subset sorted from them (not recorded which). This CDR3 reads CASSPRASGRAQSYEQYF. The CDR3 coding sequence is TGTGCCAGCAGCCCCAGGGCTAGCGGGAGGGCCCAATCCTACGAGCAGTACTTC. The complete variable domain, with remaining parts taken from reference TRBV7-9 and TRBJ2-7, reads DTGVSQNPRHKITKRGQNVTFRCDPISEHNRLYWYRQTLGQGPEFLTYFQNEAQLEKSRLLSDRFSAERPKGSFSTLEIQRTEQGDSAMYLCASSPRASGRAQSYEQYFGPGTRLTVT.